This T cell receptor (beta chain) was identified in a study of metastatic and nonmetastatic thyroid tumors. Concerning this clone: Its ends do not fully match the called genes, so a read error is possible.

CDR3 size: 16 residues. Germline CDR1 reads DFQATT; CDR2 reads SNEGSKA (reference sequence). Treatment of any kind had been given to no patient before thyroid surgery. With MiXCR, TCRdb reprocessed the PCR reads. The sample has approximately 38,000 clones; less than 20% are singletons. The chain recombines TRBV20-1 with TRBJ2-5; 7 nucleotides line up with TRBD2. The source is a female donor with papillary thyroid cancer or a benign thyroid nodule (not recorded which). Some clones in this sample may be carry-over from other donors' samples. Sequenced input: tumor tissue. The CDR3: CSARVLGRAVQEAQYF. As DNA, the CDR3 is TGCAGTGCTAGAGTTCTTGGGAGGGCCGTCCAAGAGGCCCAGTACTTC.